The 15 T cell receptor beta chains below come from one sample, sequenced in a study of chemoradiotherapy in HPV16-positive cancers. Only in-frame clones appear in the TCRdb table, and some are missing; sequencing was by immunoSEQ multiplex PCR. Of approximately 1,800 clones in the sample, around four fifths are singletons; the top ten hold less than 20%. The sequencing used tumor tissue, collected from a patient who underwent chemoradiotherapy. These TCRs come from a human donor with HPV-associated anogenital cancer.

This clone was detected only once. V is TRBV28 and J is TRBJ1-2; possibly TRBD1 for D (5 bases). The CDR3 contains 14 residues. Germline CDR1 MDHEN, CDR2 SYDVKM. Trimming removed 6 bases from V and 8 bases from J, with 19 bases in between. Here the CDR3 reads CASRPPGGTYGYTF. In nucleotides, the CDR3 is TGTGCCAGCAGACCCCCGGGGGGTACTTACGGCTACACCTTC.

V usage is TRBV21-1 and J usage is TRBJ1-5. TRBV21-1 is shown as a pseudogene. This CDR3 is 15 amino acids long. The CDR3 loop is CASTPTAGGNQPQHF. The CDR3 region has the DNA TGTGCCAGCACCCCCACAGCGGGGGGCAATCAGCCCCAGCATTTT.

The chain carries TRBV7-2 and TRBJ2-7, with D uncertain. The CDR3 runs 11 residues. In germline, CDR1 is SGHTA, CDR2 FQGNSA. V gave up 6 bases and J gave up 6 bases, with 9 bases separating them. The DNA of the CDR3 is TGTGCCAGCAGTATGTATGCCGAGCAGTACTTC. Residues: CASSMYAEQYF. The full variable domain, rest sourced from reference TRBV7-2 and TRBJ2-7, is GAGVSQSPSNKVTEKGKDVELRCDPISGHTALYWYRQSLGQGLEFLIYFQGNSAPDKSGLPSDRFSAERTGGSVSTLTIQRTQQEDSAVYLCASSMYAEQYFGPGTRLTVT.

In DNA, the CDR3 is TGTGCCAGCAGCTTCTGGGGGGCTCCTACTTACGAGCAGTACTTC. This codes for CASSFWGAPTYEQYF. The rearrangement uses TRBV5-6 and TRBJ2-7; D tentatively reads TRBD1 or TRBD2 (6 bases each). The ends were cut back, 2 bases at V and 4 bases at J, with 16 bases in the middle. Germline V gene sequence: CDR1 SGHDT, CDR2 YYEEEE. The CDR3 runs 15 residues.

The CDR3 bases are TGTGCAAGTCGCTTCACTCCCGGGACAGGGCGCACCTATGGCTACACCTTC. This sequence encodes CASRFTPGTGRTYGYTF. The V call is TRBV12-2, the J call TRBJ1-2; TRBD1, the table's D call, lacks a check against the DNA. TRBV12-2 is a pseudogene segment. This CDR3 region has 17 residues.

The chain is built from TRBV7-6 and TRBJ1-4; TRBD1 might be the D (6 bases). CDR1 SGHVS and CDR2 FNYEAQ come from the germline V gene. V lost 1 base to trimming and J lost 3 bases, with 9 bases between them. CDR3 length: 15 amino acids. CDR3 in DNA: TGTGCCAGCAGCTTAGAGGCAGGGGCTAATGAAAAACTGTTTTTT. Translating it yields CASSLEAGANEKLFF.

The chain has TRBV9 and TRBJ1-4; TRBD1 matches at 7 bases. The CDR3 covers 14 residues. Germline values: CDR1 SGDLS, CDR2 YYNGEE. J lost 7 bases, V lost 4 bases, and 7 bases had no gene match. The CDR3 region has the DNA TGTGCCAGCAGCCCCGGGACAGTAGCTGAAAAACTGTTTTTT. Translated, it gives CASSPGTVAEKLFF.

The chain recombines TRBV6-1 with TRBJ1-5, with no clear D. CDR3 length equals 14 residues. The germline CDR1 and CDR2 sequences are MNHNS and SASEGT. V gave up 11 bases and J gave up 4 bases, with 18 bases separating them. CDR3: CASREWGVNQPQHF. CDR3 DNA sequence: TGTGCCTCCAGAGAGTGGGGTGTTAATCAGCCCCAGCATTTT.

CDR3 protein: CASSTSATDTQYF. Here the CDR3 DNA reads TGTGCCAGCTCCACCTCGGCCACAGATACGCAGTATTTT. The rearrangement links TRBV13 to TRBJ2-3; no clear D gene. From germline, CDR1 is PRHDT and CDR2 FYEKMQ (reference sequence). The CDR3 length is 13 residues. The V gene lost 8 bases and the J gene lost 2 bases, with 11 bases spanning the gap.

The rearrangement links TRBV7-8 to TRBJ2-3, with 12 bases aligning to TRBD2. This CDR3 spans 15 amino acids. J gave up 3 bases and V 5 bases, and 3 bases lay outside the gene matches. Germline-derived CDR1 and CDR2 are SGHVS and FQNEAQ. The CDR3 DNA reads TGTGCCAGCAGCCCGACTAGCGGGGGAACAGATACGCAGTATTTT. It codes for CASSPTSGGTDTQYF.

This clone was detected only a few times. V and J are TRBV11-1 and TRBJ2-1; 8 bases are a match to TRBD2. V trimming: 5 bases; J trimming: 6 bases; junction bases outside the gene matches: 9. The CDR3 covers 15 residues. CDR1 is SGHAT, CDR2 FQDESV, per germline (reference sequence). The CDR3 loop is CASSQYGGGPNEQFF. The CDR3 DNA reads as TGTGCCAGCAGCCAGTACGGGGGGGGCCCCAATGAGCAGTTCTTC.

A few counts support this clone. The chain links TRBV5-1 to TRBJ2-7, with TRBD1 matching over 9 bases. Losses at the gene ends were 0 bases for V and 9 bases for J; bases not matched to a gene: 10. The CDR3 spans 15 residues. Germline V gives CDR1 SGHRS, CDR2 YFSETQ. The CDR3 DNA sequence: TGCGCCAGCAGCTTGGACCCGGGACAGGGAGGGGGGCAGTACTTC. It specifies CASSLDPGQGGGQYF. Based on the CDR3 plus reference TRBV5-1 and TRBJ2-7, the full variable domain is KAGVTQTPRYLIKTRGQQVTLSCSPISGHRSVSWYQQTPGQGLQFLFEYFSETQRNKGNFPGRFSGRQFSNSRSEMNVSTLELGDSALYLCASSLDPGQGGGQYFGPGTRLTVT.

This clone was counted between two and nine times. The rearrangement uses TRBV30 and TRBJ2-3; D is undetermined. V shed 0 bases and J shed 2 bases, with 12 bases lying between them. This CDR3 contains 15 residues. CDR1 GTSNPN and CDR2 SVGIG come from the germline V gene (reference sequence). The CDR3 sequence: CAWSVDGRSTDTQYF. CDR3 nucleotides: TGTGCCTGGAGTGTAGACGGCAGATCCACAGATACGCAGTATTTT.

The CDR3 DNA is TGTGCCAGCAGCGTATCCGGGGTCCTTAACTCTGGGGCCAACGTCCTGACTTTC. This translates into CASSVSGVLNSGANVLTF. The chain joins TRBV9 to TRBJ2-6; D is possibly TRBD2 (5 bases). Trimming pared 1 base from V and 0 bases from J, leaving 14 bases between. This CDR3 contains 18 residues. From germline, CDR1 is SGDLS and CDR2 YYNGEE.

The chain joins TRBV11-2 to TRBJ2-7; the D gene is possibly TRBD2 (7 bases). This CDR3 spans 15 amino acids. From germline, CDR1 is SGHAT and CDR2 FQNNGV. Trimming cost V 2 bases and J 6 bases, with 17 bases left between them. The CDR3 region is CASSLRGGGEGEQYF. CDR3 in DNA: TGTGCCAGCAGCTTAAGGGGAGGGGGAGAGGGCGAGCAGTACTTC.